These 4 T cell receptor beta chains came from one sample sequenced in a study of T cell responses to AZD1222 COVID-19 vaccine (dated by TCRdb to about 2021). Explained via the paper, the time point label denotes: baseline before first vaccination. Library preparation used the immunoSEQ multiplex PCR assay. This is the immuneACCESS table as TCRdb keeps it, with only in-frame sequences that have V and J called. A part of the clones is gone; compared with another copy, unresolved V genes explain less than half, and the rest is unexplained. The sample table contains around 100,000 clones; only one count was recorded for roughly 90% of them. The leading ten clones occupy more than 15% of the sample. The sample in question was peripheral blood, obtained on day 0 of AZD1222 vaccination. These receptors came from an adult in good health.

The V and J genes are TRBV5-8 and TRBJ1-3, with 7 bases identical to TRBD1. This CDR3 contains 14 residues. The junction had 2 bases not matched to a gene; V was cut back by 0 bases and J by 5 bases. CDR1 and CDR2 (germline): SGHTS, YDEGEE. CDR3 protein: CASSLGQGRNTIYF. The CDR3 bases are TGTGCCAGCAGCTTGGGACAGGGTCGAAACACCATATATTTT.

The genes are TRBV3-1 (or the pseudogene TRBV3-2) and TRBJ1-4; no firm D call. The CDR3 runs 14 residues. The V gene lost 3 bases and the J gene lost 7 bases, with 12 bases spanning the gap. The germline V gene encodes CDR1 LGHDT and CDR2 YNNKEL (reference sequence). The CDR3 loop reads CASSQREAGEKLFF. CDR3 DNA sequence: TGTGCCAGCAGCCAGCGGGAGGCTGGTGAAAAACTGTTTTTT.

The CDR3 nucleotides are TGTGCCAGCAGCGCTCAGGGGGCAGGGCAGCCCCAGCATTTT. This sequence encodes CASSAQGAGQPQHF. The chain couples TRBV3-1 (or the pseudogene TRBV3-2) to TRBJ1-5; 8 positions match TRBD1. This CDR3 has 14 residues. Germline lookup yields CDR1 LGHDT and CDR2 YNNKEL (reference sequence). V shed 5 bases and J 7 bases; nucleotides not matched to a gene: 7.

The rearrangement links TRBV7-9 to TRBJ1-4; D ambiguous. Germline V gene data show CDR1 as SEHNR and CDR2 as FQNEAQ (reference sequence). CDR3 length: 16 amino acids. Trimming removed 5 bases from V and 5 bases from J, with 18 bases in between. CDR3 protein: CASSPGPPRVNEKLFF. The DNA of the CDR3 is TGTGCCAGCAGCCCCGGGCCTCCAAGGGTAAATGAAAAACTGTTTTTT.